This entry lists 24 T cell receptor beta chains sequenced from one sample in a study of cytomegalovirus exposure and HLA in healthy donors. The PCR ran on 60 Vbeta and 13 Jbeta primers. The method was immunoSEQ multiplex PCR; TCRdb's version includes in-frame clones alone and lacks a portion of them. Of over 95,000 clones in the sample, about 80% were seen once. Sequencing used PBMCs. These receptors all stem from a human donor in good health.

Here the CDR3 reads CASSLSLERQPQHF. CDR3 sequence (DNA): TGTGCCAGCAGCTTATCCCTCGAACGGCAGCCCCAGCATTTT. The gene calls are TRBV7-8 and TRBJ1-5; unclear D gene. The CDR3 loop spans 14 amino acids. V was pared by 2 bases and J by 7 bases, with 12 bases between. The germline CDR1 and CDR2 sequences are SGHVS and FQNEAQ.

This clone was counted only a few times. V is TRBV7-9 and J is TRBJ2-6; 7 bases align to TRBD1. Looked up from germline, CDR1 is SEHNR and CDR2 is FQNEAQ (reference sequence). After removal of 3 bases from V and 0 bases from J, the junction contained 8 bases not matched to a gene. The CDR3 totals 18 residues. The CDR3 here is CASSLQGVGSSGANVLTF. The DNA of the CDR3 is TGTGCCAGCAGCTTGCAGGGGGTGGGATCCTCTGGGGCCAACGTCCTGACTTTC.

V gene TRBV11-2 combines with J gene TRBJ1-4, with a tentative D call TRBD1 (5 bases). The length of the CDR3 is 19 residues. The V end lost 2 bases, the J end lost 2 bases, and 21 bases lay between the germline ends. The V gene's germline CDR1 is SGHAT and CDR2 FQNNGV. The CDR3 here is CASSLTQSGRLGTNEKLFF. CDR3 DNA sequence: TGTGCCAGCAGCTTAACACAGTCAGGGAGGCTCGGGACTAATGAAAAACTGTTTTTT.

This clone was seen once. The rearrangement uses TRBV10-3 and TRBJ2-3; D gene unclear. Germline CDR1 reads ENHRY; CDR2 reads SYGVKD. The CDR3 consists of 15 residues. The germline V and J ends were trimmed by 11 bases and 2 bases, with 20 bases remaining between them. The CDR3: CAPRSKSFSTDTQYF. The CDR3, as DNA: TGTGCCCCCCGGAGTAAGTCCTTTTCCACAGATACGCAGTATTTT.

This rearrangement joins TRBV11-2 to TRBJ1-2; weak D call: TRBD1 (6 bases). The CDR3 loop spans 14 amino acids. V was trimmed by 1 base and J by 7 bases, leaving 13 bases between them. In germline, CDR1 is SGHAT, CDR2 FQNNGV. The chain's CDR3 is CASSLGDKGSGYTF. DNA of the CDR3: TGTGCCAGCAGCTTAGGGGACAAGGGAAGTGGCTACACCTTC.

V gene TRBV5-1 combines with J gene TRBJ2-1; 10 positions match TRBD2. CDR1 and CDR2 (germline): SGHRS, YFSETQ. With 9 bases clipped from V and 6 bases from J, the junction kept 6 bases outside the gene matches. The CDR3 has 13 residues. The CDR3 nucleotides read TGCGCCACGAGCAGCGGGGGGGCCAATGAGCAGTTCTTC. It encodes CATSSGGANEQFF. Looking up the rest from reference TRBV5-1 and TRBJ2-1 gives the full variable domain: KAGVTQTPRYLIKTRGQQVTLSCSPISGHRSVSWYQQTPGQGLQFLFEYFSETQRNKGNFPGRFSGRQFSNSRSEMNVSTLELGDSALYLCATSSGGANEQFFGPGTRLTVL.

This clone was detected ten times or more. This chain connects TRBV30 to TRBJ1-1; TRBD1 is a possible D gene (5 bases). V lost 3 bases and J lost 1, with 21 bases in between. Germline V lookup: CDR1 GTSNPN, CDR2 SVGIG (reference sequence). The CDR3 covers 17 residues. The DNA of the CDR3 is TGTGCCTGGAGGCCGGGGACTGGGACCTCGGGGAACACTGAAGCTTTCTTT. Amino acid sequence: CAWRPGTGTSGNTEAFF.

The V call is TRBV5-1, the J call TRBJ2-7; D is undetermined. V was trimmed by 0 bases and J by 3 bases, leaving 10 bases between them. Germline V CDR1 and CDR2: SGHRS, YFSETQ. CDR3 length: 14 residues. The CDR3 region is CASSLGQVDYEQYF. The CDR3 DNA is TGCGCCAGCAGCTTGGGGCAAGTCGACTACGAGCAGTACTTC.

The CDR3 is CASWVWLDKYTEAFF. The CDR3 DNA reads as TGTGCCAGCTGGGTTTGGTTGGACAAATACACTGAAGCTTTCTTT. The genes are TRBV5-6 and TRBJ1-1; a weak D match, TRBD1 (5 bases). CDR1 is SGHDT, CDR2 YYEEEE, per germline. The V end lost 7 bases, the J end lost 3 bases, and 19 bases lay between the germline ends. The CDR3 extends over 15 amino acids.

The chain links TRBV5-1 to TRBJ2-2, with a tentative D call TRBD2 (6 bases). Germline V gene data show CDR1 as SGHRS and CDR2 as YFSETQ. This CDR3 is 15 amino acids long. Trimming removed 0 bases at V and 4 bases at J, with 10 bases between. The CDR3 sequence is CASSLAGGFTGELFF. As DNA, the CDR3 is TGCGCCAGCAGCTTGGCCGGAGGGTTCACCGGGGAGCTGTTTTTT.

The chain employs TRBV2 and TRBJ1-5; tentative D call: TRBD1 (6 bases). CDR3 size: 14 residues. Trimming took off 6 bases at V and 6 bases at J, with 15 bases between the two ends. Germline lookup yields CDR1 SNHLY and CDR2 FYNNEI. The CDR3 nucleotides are TGTGCCAGCAGCCTTGCCTCAGGGGCTCAGCCCCAGCATTTT. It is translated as CASSLASGAQPQHF.

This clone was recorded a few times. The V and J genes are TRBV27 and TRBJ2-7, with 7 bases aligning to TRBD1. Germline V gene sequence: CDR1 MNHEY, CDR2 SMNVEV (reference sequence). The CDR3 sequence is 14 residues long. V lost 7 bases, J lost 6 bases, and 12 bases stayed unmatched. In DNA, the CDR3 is TGTGCCAGCACCCGCCGGGACAGATTGTCCGAGCAGTACTTC. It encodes CASTRRDRLSEQYF.

This CDR3 is CSVLKLRDRVYEQYF. CDR3 in DNA: TGCAGCGTCCTGAAATTACGGGACAGGGTATACGAGCAGTACTTC. V is TRBV29-1 and J is TRBJ2-7; 9 nucleotides align to TRBD1. V shed 6 bases, J shed 4 bases, and the junction held 13 bases outside the gene matches. Germline loops: CDR1 SQVTM, CDR2 ANQGSEA. The length of the CDR3 is 15 residues.

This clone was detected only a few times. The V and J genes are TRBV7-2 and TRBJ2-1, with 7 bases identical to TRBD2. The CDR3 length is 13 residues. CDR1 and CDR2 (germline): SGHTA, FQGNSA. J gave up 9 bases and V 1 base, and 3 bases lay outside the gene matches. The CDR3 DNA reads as TGTGCCAGCAGCTTAGGGACTAGGACTGAGCAGTTCTTC. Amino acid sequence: CASSLGTRTEQFF.

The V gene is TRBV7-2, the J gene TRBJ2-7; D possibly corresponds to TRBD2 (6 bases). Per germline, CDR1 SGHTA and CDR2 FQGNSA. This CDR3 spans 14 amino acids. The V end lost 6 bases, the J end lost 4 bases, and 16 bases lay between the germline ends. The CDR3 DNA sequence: TGTGCCAGCAGACCCGCGGGGCTGACATACGAGCAGTACTTC. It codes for CASRPAGLTYEQYF.

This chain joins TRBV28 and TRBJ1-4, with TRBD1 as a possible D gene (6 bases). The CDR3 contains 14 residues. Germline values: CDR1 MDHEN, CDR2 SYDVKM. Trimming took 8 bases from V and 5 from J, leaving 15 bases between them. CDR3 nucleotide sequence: TGTGCCAGCGCGAGAGGACAGAAAAATGAAAAACTGTTTTTT. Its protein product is CASARGQKNEKLFF.

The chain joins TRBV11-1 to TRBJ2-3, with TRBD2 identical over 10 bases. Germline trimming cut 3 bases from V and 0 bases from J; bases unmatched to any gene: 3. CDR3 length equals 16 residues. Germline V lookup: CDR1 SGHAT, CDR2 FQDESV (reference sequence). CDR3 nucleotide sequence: TGTGCCAGCAGCTTTGGGACTAGCGACAGCACAGATACGCAGTATTTT. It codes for CASSFGTSDSTDTQYF. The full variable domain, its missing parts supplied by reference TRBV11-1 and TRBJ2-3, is EAEVAQSPRYKITEKSQAVAFWCDPISGHATLYWYRQILGQGPELLVQFQDESVVDDSQLPKDRFSAERLKGVDSTLKIQPAELGDSAMYLCASSFGTSDSTDTQYFGPGTRLTVL.

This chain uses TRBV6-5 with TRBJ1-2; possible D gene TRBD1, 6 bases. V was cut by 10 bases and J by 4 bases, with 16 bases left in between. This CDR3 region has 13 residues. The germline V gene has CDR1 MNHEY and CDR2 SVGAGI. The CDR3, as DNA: TGTGCCACCCGCCTGGACAGTTCCTATGGCTACACCTTC. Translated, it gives CATRLDSSYGYTF.

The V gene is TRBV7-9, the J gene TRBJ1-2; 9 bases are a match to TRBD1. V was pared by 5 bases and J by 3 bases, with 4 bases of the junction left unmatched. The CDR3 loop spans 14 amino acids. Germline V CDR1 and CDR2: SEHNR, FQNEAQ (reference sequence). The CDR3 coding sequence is TGTGCCAGCAGCCGGACAGGGGTTGACTATGGCTACACCTTC. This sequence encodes CASSRTGVDYGYTF. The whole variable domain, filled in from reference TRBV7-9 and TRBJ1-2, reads DTGVSQNPRHKITKRGQNVTFRCDPISEHNRLYWYRQTLGQGPEFLTYFQNEAQLEKSRLLSDRFSAERPKGSFSTLEIQRTEQGDSAMYLCASSRTGVDYGYTFGSGTRLTVV.

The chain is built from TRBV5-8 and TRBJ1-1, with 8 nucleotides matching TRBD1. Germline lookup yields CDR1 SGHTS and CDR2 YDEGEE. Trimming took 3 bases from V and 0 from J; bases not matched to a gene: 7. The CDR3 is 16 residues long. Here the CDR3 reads CASSSDRVVMNTEAFF. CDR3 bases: TGTGCCAGCAGCTCGGACAGGGTCGTAATGAACACTGAAGCTTTCTTT. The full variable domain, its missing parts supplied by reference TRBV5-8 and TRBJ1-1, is EAGVTQSPTHLIKTRGQQATLRCSPISGHTSVYWYQQALGLGLQFLLWYDEGEERNRGNFPPRFSGRQFPNYSSELNVNALELEDSALYLCASSSDRVVMNTEAFFGQGTRLTVV.

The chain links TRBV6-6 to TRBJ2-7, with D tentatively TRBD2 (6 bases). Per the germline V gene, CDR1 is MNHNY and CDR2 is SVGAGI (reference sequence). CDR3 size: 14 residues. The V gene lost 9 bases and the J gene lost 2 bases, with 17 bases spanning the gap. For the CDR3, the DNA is TGTGCCAGTAAACCGCCGGGAGCTACCTACGAGCAGTACTTC. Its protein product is CASKPPGATYEQYF.

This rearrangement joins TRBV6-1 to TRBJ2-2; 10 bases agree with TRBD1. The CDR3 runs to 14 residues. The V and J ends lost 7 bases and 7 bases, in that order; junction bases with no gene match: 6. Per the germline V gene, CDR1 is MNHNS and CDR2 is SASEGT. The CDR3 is CASIRDRGIGELFF. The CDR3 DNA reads TGTGCCAGCATCCGGGACAGGGGAATCGGGGAGCTGTTTTTT.

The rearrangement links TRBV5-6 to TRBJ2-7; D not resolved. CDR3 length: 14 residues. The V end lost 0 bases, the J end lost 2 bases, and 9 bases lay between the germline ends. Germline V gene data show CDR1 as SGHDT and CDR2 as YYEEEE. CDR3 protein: CASSLAPVTYEQYF. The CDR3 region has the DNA TGTGCCAGCAGCTTGGCTCCTGTTACCTACGAGCAGTACTTC.

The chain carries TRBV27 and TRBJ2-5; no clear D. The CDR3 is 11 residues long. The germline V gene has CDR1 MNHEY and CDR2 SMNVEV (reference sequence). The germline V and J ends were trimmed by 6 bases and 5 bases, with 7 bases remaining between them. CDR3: CASRERETQYF. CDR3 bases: TGTGCCAGCAGGGAGAGGGAGACCCAGTACTTC.